This T cell receptor (beta chain) derives from a study of beta chain features in type 1 diabetes. The CDR3 spans 15 residues. CDR1 is SGHVS and CDR2 is FQNEAQ in the germline V gene. The trim removed 4 bases at V and 2 bases at J, leaving 5 bases unmatched. Every bit of the isolated RNA underwent reverse transcription, so sequencing read expressed TCRB transcripts. Clones were read by immunoSEQ multiplex PCR, and TCRdb kept only the in-frame ones, dropping some. The table lists roughly 70,000 clones, about 48% of them singletons. With regard to this clone: Its target is not known.

General observations from the study: In all four CD4+ subsets, TCRB CDR3 length was significantly, moderately reduced in type 1 diabetes. A closer apparent resemblance between naive, central memory and Treg TCRB repertoires was seen in patients than in healthy donors.

This chain connects TRBV7-8 to TRBJ2-5, with 9 bases that match TRBD2. The sample comprised central memory CD4+ T cells from blood. The source is a man under 40 with type 1 diabetes. The DNA of the CDR3 is TGTGCCAGCAGCTATGGCGGGGGGGGTCAAGAGACCCAGTACTTC. This gives the protein CASSYGGGGQETQYF.